The present T cell receptor (beta chain) was sequenced within a study of OX40 agonist ivuxolimab in advanced cancers. Study-level background: Previous treatment with anti-PD-1, anti-PD-L1 or anti-CTLA-4 therapy was allowed; approximately 40% had received some. General study results and limits: Blood T cells, both CD4+ and CD8+, expanded clonally by week 6 at 0.1 to 3.0 mg/kg.

Here immunoSEQ multiplex PCR was the method, and the copy in TCRdb shows in-frame clones only, minus some. The table lists tens of thousands of clones, under 90% of them singletons. This clone has only one observation. Its target is not known. The source was CD4+ or CD8+ T cells sorted from blood, collected in a trial of the OX40 agonist ivuxolimab. This TCR derives from an adult with an advanced solid tumor such as melanoma, head and neck, liver or kidney cancer.

The CDR3 loop reads CASSRRGSDTQYF. CDR3 bases: TGTGCCAGCAGTAGACGGGGCTCAGATACGCAGTATTTT. This chain links TRBV7-6 with TRBJ2-3; D may be TRBD1 or TRBD2 (5 bases each). With 6 bases removed from V and 4 bases from J, the gap between germline ends came to 11 bases. The CDR3 runs 13 residues. Germline V CDR1 and CDR2: SGHVS, FNYEAQ.